This T cell receptor beta chain was recorded in a study of CD8 T cells in Susac syndrome. Study observations and caveats: Four to six Susac-specific public clones appeared in CD8+ TEMRA repertoires, and 15 to 20 in total CD8+ repertoires. Clonal expansion involving Susac CD8+ cells peaked in TEMRA cells and active patients.

Random hexamers were used to reverse transcribe roughly 0.45 to 1 ug of RNA. By means of immunoSEQ multiplex PCR, TCR beta CDR3 spanning 54 Vbeta and 13 Jbeta underwent amplification. TCRdb re-called the immunoSEQ multiplex PCR reads through MiXCR, storing one row per CDR3 protein. The table includes tens of thousands of distinct CDR3 sequences, approximately 93% detected once. Comments on this clonotype: Its antigen is not identified.

This CDR3 region has 15 residues. V was clipped by 6 bases and J by 3 bases, with 17 bases between them. The germline V gene encodes CDR1 LGHDT and CDR2 YNNKEL (reference sequence). Sample: CD8+ T cells from PBMCs. This TCR was recovered from a human donor with Susac syndrome. The chain carries TRBV3-1 and TRBJ2-5; D is tentatively TRBD1 or TRBD2 (5 bases each). CDR3 nucleotide sequence: TGTGCCAGCAGGTTCTACCGGGACCGGGAAGAGACCCAGTACTTC. Residues: CASRFYRDREETQYF.